This passage covers 17 T cell receptor beta chains from one sample sequenced in a study of T cells in women clearing cervical HPV infection. Here immunoSEQ multiplex PCR was the method, and the copy in TCRdb shows in-frame clones only, minus some. With fewer than 40,000 clones in the sample, the ten largest clones hold roughly 7.3%. The sample consisted of blood buffy coat. Receptor source: a woman aged 18-69 years with a cervical HPV16 infection that either progressed to CIN3+ or cleared (not recorded which).

As concerns this clone: The CDR3 extends 3 residues past the end of the read, so its final part is completed from the germline J gene. This rearrangement joins TRBV5-1 to TRBJ1-6, with 7 bases lining up with TRBD1. The J segment lost 5 bases and the V segment lost 5 bases, leaving 10 bases of the junction unmatched. This CDR3 has 16 residues. In germline, CDR1 is SGHRS, CDR2 YFSETQ. Partial CDR3 DNA: TGCGCCAGCAGTGAACAGGGGCTATCTAATAATTCACCC. Translation: CASSEQGLSNNSP. Given in full, the CDR3 is CASSEQGLSNNSPLHF.

Turning to this clone: The read halts 3 residues ahead of the CDR3 end, with the missing end drawn from the germline J gene. This rearrangement joins TRBV20-1 to TRBJ2-2; D may be TRBD1 (5 bases). This CDR3 spans 16 amino acids. Per the germline V gene, CDR1 is DFQATT and CDR2 is SNEGSKA (reference sequence). The CDR3 loop is CSARDDLNSGANVLFF. Incomplete CDR3 DNA: TGCAGTGCTAGAGATGATCTCAACTCTGGGGCCAACGTG.

A remark on this clone: One end of the junction does not line up with germline, which may come from a read error. The read ends 3 residues early relative to the CDR3; the germline J gene fills the gap. The chain is built from TRBV13 and TRBJ2-2; TRBD1 is a possible D gene (6 bases). The CDR3 runs 15 residues. Germline V gives CDR1 PRHDT, CDR2 FYEKMQ (reference sequence). Partial CDR3 DNA: TGTGCCAGCAACTTAGGACAGTTTGGCACCGGGGAG. Translation: CASNLGQFGTGE. The full-length CDR3 reads as CASNLGQFGTGELFF.

Regarding this clone: The CDR3 end lies 3 residues beyond the end of the read and is filled in from the germline J gene. The chain uses TRBV18 and TRBJ1-2; 12 positions match TRBD1. The CDR3 is 15 residues long. Trimming cost V 8 bases and J 0 bases; bases outside gene matches: 4. Germline assignment: CDR1 KGHSH and CDR2 LQKENI. CDR3 DNA (partial): TGTGCCAGCCTGGGACAGGGGGCCGCTAACTATGGC. Translated: CASLGQGAANYG. The entire CDR3 is CASLGQGAANYGYTF.

On this clone itself: From the germline J gene comes the end of the CDR3, since the read stops 3 residues before it. This chain joins TRBV7-2 and TRBJ1-1; no definite D call. The CDR3 runs 14 residues. Germline V gene lookup returns CDR1 SGHTA and CDR2 FQGNSA. The CDR3 spells CASSYAGARNIAFF. CDR3 DNA, as far as it was read: TGTGCCAGCAGCTACGCGGGAGCCAGAAACATT.

Details on this clone: The read terminates 3 residues before the CDR3 end, so the remaining end is supplied by the germline J gene. J is TRBJ1-2 and V is TRBV7-2; 9 bases agree with TRBD1. With 6 bases clipped from V and 7 bases from J, the junction kept 3 bases outside the gene matches. Germline-derived CDR1 and CDR2 are SGHTA and FQGNSA. CDR3 length: 12 residues. CDR3 DNA, as far as it was read: TGTGCCAGCAGTACAGGGGGCAGTGGC. Translated: CASSTGGSG. The CDR3 in its entirety is CASSTGGSGYTF. The whole variable domain, filled in from reference TRBV7-2 and TRBJ1-2, reads GAGVSQSPSNKVTEKGKDVELRCDPISGHTALYWYRQSLGQGLEFLIYFQGNSAPDKSGLPSDRFSAERTGGSVSTLTIQRTQQEDSAVYLCASSTGGSGYTFGSGTRLTVV.

On this clone: The read terminates 3 residues ahead of where the CDR3 ends, so the germline J gene completes it. The V gene is TRBV6-2 or TRBV6-3, the J gene TRBJ2-2; TRBD1 is a possible D gene (5 bases). This CDR3 has 17 amino acids. Germline V gives CDR1 MNHEY, CDR2 SVGEGT. The covered CDR3 bases are TGTGCCAGCGAAAGGACAAGCGCAGCCTCTGGGGCCAACGTG. Encoded protein: CASERTSAASGANV. The entire CDR3 protein is CASERTSAASGANVLFF.

Comments on this clone: The CDR3 is cut off 3 residues early in the read; its end comes from the germline J gene. J is TRBJ1-6 and V is TRBV7-8, with TRBD1 matching over 9 bases. This CDR3 is built from 16 residues. V trimming: 0 bases; J trimming: 8 bases; junction bases outside the gene matches: 5. Germline V gene sequence: CDR1 SGHVS, CDR2 FQNEAQ. The CDR3: CASSLAMGTGYSPLHF. Partial CDR3 DNA: TGTGCCAGCAGCTTAGCGATGGGGACAGGGTATTCACCC.

Worth noting for this clone: Read data end 3 residues before the CDR3 end; the end is taken from the germline J gene. This chain links TRBV10-3 with TRBJ1-1, with D perhaps matching TRBD1 (5 bases). Trimming pared 3 bases from V and 1 base from J, leaving 9 bases between. Germline-derived CDR1 and CDR2 are ENHRY and SYGVKD. This CDR3 contains 14 residues. Incomplete CDR3 DNA: TGTGCCATCAGTGATTTCGGGGGGAACACTGAA. This translates into CAISDFGGNTE. The CDR3, in full, reads CAISDFGGNTEAFF.

With respect to this clone: Read data end 3 residues before the CDR3 end; the end is taken from the germline J gene. The V and J genes are TRBV5-4 and TRBJ2-5; D unclear. The V end was cut by 7 bases, the J end by 2 bases, with 15 bases between. The CDR3 is made up of 14 amino acids. From germline, CDR1 is SGHNT and CDR2 YYREEE (reference sequence). CDR3 sequence: CASLRDTRQETQYF. The sequenced part of the CDR3 DNA is TGTGCCAGCCTGAGAGACACCCGACAAGAGACC. The variable domain in full, with the rest retrieved from reference TRBV5-4 and TRBJ2-5, is ETGVTQSPTHLIKTRGQQVTLRCSSQSGHNTVSWYQQALGQGPQFIFQYYREEENGRGNFPPRFSGLQFPNYSSELNVNALELDDSALYLCASLRDTRQETQYFGPGTRLLVL.

About this clone: The read gets to within 3 residues of the CDR3 end, and the germline J gene fills in the rest. This sequence joins TRBV19 and TRBJ2-3, with TRBD1 matching over 7 bases. The CDR3 is 15 amino acids. Trimming removed 6 bases from V and 1 base from J; junction bases left unmatched: 7. Per the germline V gene, CDR1 is LNHDA and CDR2 is SQIVND (reference sequence). CDR3 DNA, as far as it was read: TGTGCCAGTAGGGATCCCGGGACAGGCACAGATACG. Its translation is CASRDPGTGTDT. The whole CDR3 is CASRDPGTGTDTQYF.

Concerning this clone: The read is 3 residues too short to cover the CDR3 end, so that end is filled in from the germline J gene. The chain carries TRBV5-4 and TRBJ2-3, with TRBD1 identical over 7 bases. CDR3 size: 15 residues. Germline CDR1 and CDR2: SGHNT and YYREEE (reference sequence). The covered CDR3 bases are TGTGCCAGCAGCTTGGAGACAGGGTTCCAAGAGACG. Translating gives CASSLETGFQET. The entire CDR3 sequence reads CASSLETGFQETQYF.

Concerning this clone itself: Read data end 3 residues before the CDR3 end; the end is taken from the germline J gene. The V gene is TRBV4-1, the J gene TRBJ2-7; 11 bases fit TRBD1. CDR3 size: 15 residues. Germline lookup yields CDR1 MGHRA and CDR2 YSYEKL. V shed 0 bases, J shed 2 bases, and the junction held 0 bases outside the gene matches. CDR3 sequence reads: CASSQEDRGPYEQYF. The CDR3 bases that were read are TGCGCCAGCAGCCAAGAGGACAGGGGGCCCTACGAG.

For this clone: The CDR3 extends 3 residues past the end of the read, so its final part is completed from the germline J gene. The chain is built from TRBV5-4 and TRBJ1-2, with TRBD1 matching over 7 bases. With 0 bases clipped from V and 6 bases from J, the junction kept 5 bases outside the gene matches. Germline V gene data show CDR1 as SGHNT and CDR2 as YYREEE (reference sequence). The CDR3 length is 14 residues. CDR3 sequence: CASSLAGTEDGYTF. The sequenced CDR3 bases are TGTGCCAGCAGCTTGGCCGGGACAGAGGATGGC. Based on the CDR3 plus reference TRBV5-4 and TRBJ1-2, the full variable domain is ETGVTQSPTHLIKTRGQQVTLRCSSQSGHNTVSWYQQALGQGPQFIFQYYREEENGRGNFPPRFSGLQFPNYSSELNVNALELDDSALYLCASSLAGTEDGYTFGSGTRLTVV.

A word on this clone: Read sequence stops 3 residues before the CDR3 end, and the germline J gene provides the missing end. The chain has TRBV7-6 and TRBJ2-3; perhaps TRBD2 as D (6 bases). The germline CDR1 and CDR2 sequences are SGHVS and FNYEAQ. CDR3 length: 14 residues. CDR3 amino acids: CASSLAAGRETQYF. The sequenced part of the CDR3 DNA is TGTGCCAGCAGCTTAGCCGCGGGGAGAGAGACG.

For this clone: The read falls 3 residues short of the CDR3 end, and the missing part is taken from the germline J gene. The chain recombines TRBV11-2 with TRBJ2-7, with 7 bases fitting TRBD2. The CDR3 covers 15 residues. Looked up from germline, CDR1 is SGHAT and CDR2 is FQNNGV. The V gene end was trimmed by 5 bases and the J gene end by 3 bases; junction bases not matched to a gene: 10. The part of the CDR3 DNA that was read is TGTGCCAGCAGCCCCGGCCCTAGCGGCCACTACGAG. It yields the protein CASSPGPSGHYE. The full CDR3 reads CASSPGPSGHYEQYF.

A note on this clone: With the read ending 3 residues before the CDR3 end, the germline J gene is used to fill in that end. The chain links TRBV7-3 to TRBJ2-5; 9 bases align to TRBD2. There are 16 residues in the CDR3. V shed 2 bases and J 5 bases; nucleotides not matched to a gene: 9. The germline CDR1 and CDR2 sequences are SGHTA and FQGTGA. The part of the CDR3 DNA that was read is TGTGCCAGCAGCTTACTCGGGCGGGGGGGCACGGAGACC. Protein product: CASSLLGRGGTET. The CDR3 in full is CASSLLGRGGTETQYF.